This TCR beta chain appears in the sequencing data of a study of molecular identifiers for immune sequencing clone quantification listed by TCRdb under 2018. Regarding the study in general: For a replicate experiment, RNA from about 20,000 or 100,000 naive CD8 T cells was divided into five aliquots, of which four were sequenced. This methods study benchmarked molecular-identifier clustering-based TCR repertoire sequencing (MIDCIRS) and TCR RNA copy counting, using CD8 T cells to do so.

Naive CD8 T cell libraries were made from about 20,000 to 1,000,000 sorted cells using 10%, 30% or 50% of purified RNA. Naive CD8 T cells were FACS-sorted as CD8+CD4-CCR7+CD45RA+ on a BD FACSAria II into RLT Plus buffer. To test detection sensitivity, Jurkat RNA equivalent to under 12 TCR copies was spiked into samples of about 19,000-1,100,000 naive CD8 T cells. Enrichment of CD8 T cells was done with RosetteSep CD8+ T Cell Enrichment Cocktail plus Ficoll-Paque, and ACK red cell lysis came afterward. Libraries came from PCR. Sequencing took place on a NextSeq 500. Bulk TCR libraries were generated as previously described, with the TCR primers listed in Table S5 used. Total RNA was purified with the Qiagen AllPrep DNA/RNA kit. Before any analysis, reads coming from multiple sequencing runs of the same library were combined into one pool. As for the original processing: Reads were retained only if their TCR constant sequence matched exactly, and those retained reads were trimmed to 150 nt and grouped according to their 12-nt molecular barcodes. Reads in each barcode group were sub-clustered using a 15% Levenshtein threshold, and a quality-weighted consensus sequence was built for each RNA molecule. Non-functional sequences were excluded, and lower-count sequences lying one edit away from another sequence were also excluded. On the basis of fitting two negative binomial distributions, barcode sub-clusters with fewer than 20% of the maximum read count were discarded. Using fastp at Q25 and MiXCR, TCRdb reprocessed the public reads and kept productive beta chains. Merged by CDR3 protein, the rows form single entries marked with the most common genes and DNA. TCRdb's processing, not the study's, gives the V and J calls here. This sample gives around 470,000 distinct CDR3 sequences in total; roughly 26% of them show up just once. Jointly, the top ten make up roughly 0.79% of the sample.

This clonotype was detected many times. There is no known antigen for this receptor. At one end, the junction sequence differs from germline, possibly due to a read error. Results the study describes overall, beyond this receptor: When barcode sub-clustering was not used, chimeric consensus sequences inflated TCR diversity, with chimeras reaching as high as 47%. Spiked-in Jurkat TCR RNA (around 9 copies' worth), which is not part of the donor repertoire, was contained in the naive libraries. In CMV-specific effector cells, clones with more than 20 RNA copies accounted for over 97% of molecules, whereas in naive cells such clones accounted for under 1%. Spiked-in Jurkat TCR RNA equal to a single cell's worth was reported to be detectable even within 1,100,000 naive CD8 T cells. Modeling gave about 3.2 recovered TCR RNA copies per cell versus 7.5 to 10 by digital PCR, implying approximately 30% capture efficiency. Identical TCR molecules sharing a barcode could cause highly expanded clone sizes to be underestimated.

The CDR3 runs 16 residues from the cysteine to the phenylalanine. The DNA shown is the 48-base CDR3, in frame from base 1. CDR1 and CDR2 (SGHVS, FQNEAQ) derive from the germline V gene. Sequencing input: naive CD8+ T cells from blood, with Jurkat cell RNA spiked in. The cell subset or site label, read with the paper, signifies: FACS-sorted CD8+CD4-CCR7+CD45RA+ naive T cells. This TCR was recovered from a human donor in good health. Some libraries in this study had Jurkat cell RNA spiked in. The chain is made from TRBV7-8 and TRBJ2-3, and 10 bases in between align with TRBD2. The bases read TGTGCCAGCAGCCTAGCCGGGACTAGCGCTACAGATACGCAGTATTTT. Its coded protein is CASSLAGTSATDTQYF.